These T cell receptor beta chains were read from a single sample in a study of blood T cell repertoires in COVID-19. Here immunoSEQ multiplex PCR was the method, and the copy in TCRdb shows in-frame clones only, minus some. The repertoire consists of approximately 250,000 clones, with about 80% occurring once and the leading ten covering 6% to 9.5%. Sequencing input: peripheral blood. The receptors were sampled from a woman aged 45-59 years with acute or convalescent COVID-19. The CDR3 runs from the conserved cysteine through the conserved F or W. A D gene is named only where the DNA matches it firmly. Where a row states a size, it is once, few, many or the class of an expanded clone; other rows omit it.

>TRBD1|TRBJ2-5|-|TRBV11-2
CASRDRPTETQYF
TGTGCCAGCCGGGACAGACCTACGGAGACCCAGTACTTC
>TRBD2|TRBJ2-3|-|TRBV4-1
CASSQAIAGLAGSDTQYF
TGCGCCAGCAGCCAGGCCATCGCGGGACTAGCGGGATCAGATACGCAGTATTTT
>-|TRBJ2-3|-|TRBV3-1/TRBV3-2
CASSQAISTDTQYF
TGTGCCAGCAGCCAGGCAATTAGCACAGATACGCAGTATTTT
>-|TRBJ2-3|-|TRBV3-1/TRBV3-2
CASSQSPSSTDTQYF
TGTGCCAGCAGCCAGAGTCCCTCCAGCACAGATACGCAGTATTTT
>-|TRBJ1-2|-|TRBV12-3/TRBV12-4
CASSFRNYGYTF
TGTGCCAGCAGTTTTCGGAACTATGGCTACACCTTC
>TRBD2|TRBJ2-3|-|TRBV7-3
CASSPGTSGLSTDTQYF
TGTGCCAGCAGTCCAGGGACTAGCGGCCTGAGCACAGATACGCAGTATTTT
>TRBD1|TRBJ2-7|-|TRBV28
CASSSGQGLPLCSYF
TGTGCCAGCAGTTCGGGACAGGGGCTCCCCCTTTGTAGCTACTTC
>TRBD1|TRBJ1-2|-|TRBV5-4
CASSSGQGNYGYTF
TGTGCCAGCAGCTCCGGACAGGGTAACTATGGCTACACCTTC
>-|TRBJ2-3|-|TRBV4-1
CASSQRQSRTDTQYF
TGCGCCAGCAGTCAAAGACAGTCCCGCACAGATACGCAGTATTTT
>-|TRBJ1-3|-|TRBV15
CATSGRGVGNTIYF
TGTGCCACCAGCGGCCGCGGGGTAGGAAACACCATATATTTT
>TRBD1|TRBJ1-6|-|TRBV6-4
CASSDSTGGSPLHF
TGTGCCAGCAGTGACTCGACAGGGGGCTCACCCCTCCACTTT
>-|TRBJ1-3|-|TRBV6-1
CASSEGRVTGNTIYF
TGTGCCAGCAGTGAAGGCAGGGTAACTGGAAACACCATATATTTT
>-|TRBJ1-6|-|TRBV30
CAWSVLITYNSPLHF
TGTGCCTGGAGTGTACTAATAACCTATAATTCACCCCTCCACTTT
>TRBD2|TRBJ2-7|-|TRBV19
CATSGGYEQYF
TGTGCCACCAGCGGGGGGTACGAGCAGTACTTC
>-|TRBJ2-2|-|TRBV6-5
CASSYSFQATGELFF
TGTGCCAGCAGTTACTCGTTCCAGGCCACCGGGGAGCTGTTTTTT
>-|TRBJ1-2|once|TRBV7-2
CASSPPWAVYGYTF
TGTGCCAGCAGCCCCCCGTGGGCAGTATATGGCTACACCTTC
>TRBD2|TRBJ2-3|-|TRBV9
CASSVATLAGAADTQYF
TGTGCCAGCAGCGTAGCTACCCTAGCGGGAGCCGCCGACACGCAGTATTTT
>-|TRBJ2-1|-|TRBV5-1
CASSLGLFSYNEQFF
TGCGCCAGCAGCCTGGGACTCTTCTCCTACAATGAGCAGTTCTTC
>-|TRBJ1-1|few|TRBV30
CAWRGQRTWNTEAFF
TGTGCCTGGAGGGGACAACGGACCTGGAACACTGAAGCTTTCTTT
>TRBD1|TRBJ1-2|-|TRBV6-5
CASSYSGQGSIRYTF
TGTGCCAGCAGTTACTCTGGACAGGGGTCGATTCGGTACACCTTC
>TRBD2|TRBJ2-1|-|TRBV24-1
CATSDTTSGRADEQFF
TGTGCCACCAGTGATACGACTAGCGGGAGGGCCGATGAGCAGTTCTTC
>TRBD1|TRBJ2-1|-|TRBV6-5
CATYDRGGYNEQFF
TGTGCCACATATGACAGGGGGGGGTACAATGAGCAGTTCTTC
>-|TRBJ1-2|-|TRBV3-1/TRBV3-2
CASSPSGGGYGYTF
TGTGCCAGCAGCCCCTCGGGGGGTGGGTATGGCTACACCTTC
>-|TRBJ2-7|-|TRBV9
CASSAPGQYEQYF
TGTGCCAGCAGCGCCCCGGGACAATACGAGCAGTACTTC
>-|TRBJ1-2|-|TRBV29-1
CSVEPTAGVHGYTF
TGCAGCGTTGAACCCACCGCCGGGGTCCATGGCTACACCTTC
>TRBD2|TRBJ2-2|once|TRBV30
CAWARGAANTGELFF
TGTGCCTGGGCGCGGGGGGCTGCGAACACCGGGGAGCTGTTTTTT
>-|TRBJ1-1|-|TRBV5-8
CASSLAPVGEAFF
TGTGCCAGCAGCTTGGCCCCCGTCGGTGAAGCTTTCTTT